This entry lists 20 T cell receptor beta chains sequenced from one sample in a study of T cells after posttransplantation cyclophosphamide. The naive gate required viable CD3+CD4+ or CD3+CD8+ cells with CCR7+CD45RA+CD45RO-CD95-CD27+CD28+ phenotype. The method was immunoSEQ multiplex PCR; TCRdb's version includes in-frame clones alone and lacks a portion of them. In the table there are 30,000 or so clones, around nine tenths of which are singletons. The source material was naive CD4+ T cells sorted from PBMCs. All receptors derive from a woman aged 55-70 years in good health, CMV-negative, and a related stem cell transplant donor.

The chain employs TRBV7-2 and TRBJ2-7, with TRBD1 matching 8 bases. The germline gives CDR1 SGHTA, CDR2 FQGNSA. The CDR3 consists of 17 residues. After removal of 4 bases from V and 6 bases from J, the junction contained 17 bases not matched to a gene. The CDR3 sequence is CASSWTSAAGGFSEQYF. The CDR3 bases are TGTGCCAGCAGCTGGACTTCTGCGGCAGGGGGCTTCAGCGAGCAGTACTTC.

The chain recombines TRBV29-1 with TRBJ1-4; D may be TRBD1 (5 bases). The CDR3 loop spans 14 amino acids. The V gene lost 4 bases and the J gene lost 7 bases, with 16 bases spanning the gap. Germline V gives CDR1 SQVTM, CDR2 ANQGSEA. The CDR3 protein is CSVVGDRGSEKLFF. Here the CDR3 DNA reads TGCAGCGTTGTGGGGGACCGGGGGAGTGAAAAACTGTTTTTT.

The chain carries TRBV5-1 and TRBJ2-1; 9 nucleotides line up with TRBD2. The germline V gene encodes CDR1 SGHRS and CDR2 YFSETQ. The CDR3 runs 15 residues. With V trimmed by 4 bases and J by 4 bases, 6 bases remained unmatched. CDR3 amino acids: CASSGLAGIYNEQFF. DNA of the CDR3: TGCGCCAGCAGCGGGCTAGCGGGGATATACAATGAGCAGTTCTTC.

CDR3 loop: CASSQVAVTDTQYF. CDR3 coding DNA: TGTGCCAGCAGCCAAGTGGCGGTGACAGATACGCAGTATTTT. The rearrangement uses TRBV4-2 and TRBJ2-3; D uncertain. The germline CDR1 and CDR2 sequences are LGHNA and YNFKEQ. Trimming stripped 1 base from V and 3 bases from J, with 8 bases between. The CDR3 spans 14 residues.

The rearrangement uses TRBV5-1 and TRBJ2-5; 10 bases fit TRBD1. The J call may be in error: the DNA end matches TRBJ2-7 better. The CDR3 is 15 amino acids. Germline assignment: CDR1 SGHRS and CDR2 YFSETQ. CDR3 amino acids: CASSSPGTGAGEQYF. For the CDR3, the DNA is TGCGCCAGCAGCTCCCCCGGGACAGGGGCAGGCGAGCAGTACTTC.

V usage is TRBV5-4 and J usage is TRBJ1-2; a possible D gene is TRBD1 (5 bases). V lost 1 base and J lost 0, with 13 bases in between. This CDR3 comprises 16 residues. Germline V gene data show CDR1 as SGHNT and CDR2 as YYREEE (reference sequence). CDR3 sequence reads: CASSLLSGKTNYGYTF. The CDR3 region has the DNA TGTGCCAGCAGCTTGTTGTCAGGGAAAACTAACTATGGCTACACCTTC. Combining the CDR3 with reference TRBV5-4 and TRBJ1-2 gives the whole variable domain ETGVTQSPTHLIKTRGQQVTLRCSSQSGHNTVSWYQQALGQGPQFIFQYYREEENGRGNFPPRFSGLQFPNYSSELNVNALELDDSALYLCASSLLSGKTNYGYTFGSGTRLTVV.

The rearrangement uses TRBV21-1 and TRBJ2-7; no check of the table's D call, TRBD1, against the DNA was made. TRBV21-1 is marked as a pseudogene. The CDR3 sequence is 16 residues long. The CDR3 region has the DNA TGTGCCAGCAGTTGGGACAGGGAATTTAATCTGTACGAGCAGTACTTC. This translates into CASSWDREFNLYEQYF.

The V call is TRBV6-1, the J call TRBJ2-2, with 7 bases aligning to TRBD2. Germline V gene data show CDR1 as MNHNS and CDR2 as SASEGT. The trim removed 6 bases at V and 8 bases at J, leaving 6 bases unmatched. The CDR3 consists of 13 residues. CDR3 residues: CASRSAGRGELFF. The CDR3 DNA reads TGTGCCAGCAGGTCAGCGGGGAGGGGGGAGCTGTTTTTT.

The gene calls are TRBV19 and TRBJ1-4; TRBD1 matches 10 bases. The CDR3 spans 15 residues. Germline loops: CDR1 LNHDA, CDR2 SQIVND (reference sequence). Losses at the gene ends were 5 bases for V and 7 bases for J; bases not matched to a gene: 7. The CDR3 reads CASSEGQGHGEKLFF. DNA for the CDR3: TGTGCCAGTAGTGAGGGACAGGGGCATGGTGAAAAACTGTTTTTT. Drawing the rest from reference TRBV19 and TRBJ1-4, the complete variable domain is DGGITQSPKYLFRKEGQNVTLSCEQNLNHDAMYWYRQDPGQGLRLIYYSQIVNDFQKGDIAEGYSVSREKKESFPLTVTSAQKNPTAFYLCASSEGQGHGEKLFFGSGTQLSVL.

V usage is TRBV28 and J usage is TRBJ1-2; D remains ambiguous. V lost 6 bases and J 4 bases, leaving 21 bases between the germline ends. This CDR3 has 16 amino acids. CDR1 is MDHEN, CDR2 SYDVKM, per germline. The DNA of the CDR3 is TGTGCCAGCAGCTCAGCTAGCATCCCAAAGGGCTATGGCTACACCTTC. Amino acids: CASSSASIPKGYGYTF.

V gene TRBV6-1 combines with J gene TRBJ2-7, with 11 bases matching TRBD2. This CDR3 comprises 14 residues. Per germline, CDR1 MNHNS and CDR2 SASEGT. The junction had 4 bases not matched to a gene; V was cut back by 7 bases and J by 2 bases. CDR3 sequence reads: CASTSSGGPYEQYF. In DNA form, the CDR3 reads TGTGCCAGCACTTCTAGCGGGGGGCCCTACGAGCAGTACTTC.

The chain is built from TRBV7-3 and TRBJ2-2; 9 bases map to TRBD1. Unmatched junction bases numbered 3, after V lost 2 bases and J lost 8 bases. The CDR3 covers 14 residues. The germline gives CDR1 SGHTA, CDR2 FQGTGA. This CDR3 is CASSLGDRAGELFF. The CDR3 DNA reads as TGTGCCAGCAGCTTAGGGGACAGGGCGGGGGAGCTGTTTTTT.

The chain's CDR3 is CASNPTSGGDNEQFF. CDR3 bases: TGTGCCAGCAATCCCACTAGCGGGGGGGACAATGAGCAGTTCTTC. The rearrangement uses TRBV27 and TRBJ2-1; 13 positions match TRBD2. J was trimmed by 5 bases and V by 7 bases; bases with no gene match: 5. This CDR3 is built from 15 residues. The germline CDR1 and CDR2 sequences are MNHEY and SMNVEV (reference sequence).

This sequence joins TRBV5-1 and TRBJ2-1; D is unclear. The V end was cut by 1 base, the J end by 4 bases, with 6 bases between. From germline, CDR1 is SGHRS and CDR2 YFSETQ. The CDR3 has 13 amino acids. The CDR3 nucleotides are TGCGCCAGCAGCTTGATGAGGTACAATGAGCAGTTCTTC. Encoded protein: CASSLMRYNEQFF.

The rearrangement joins TRBV5-4 to TRBJ2-4; no firm D call. Germline loops: CDR1 SGHNT, CDR2 YYREEE (reference sequence). The ends were cut back, 4 bases at V and 5 bases at J, with 13 bases in the middle. This CDR3 is built from 14 residues. The CDR3 sequence: CASSPDKPQNIQYF. For the CDR3, the DNA is TGTGCCAGCAGCCCAGACAAACCCCAAAACATTCAGTACTTC.

The DNA of the CDR3 is TGTGCCACCACCGAGAGCCCTGGAAACACCATATATTTT. Translation: CATTESPGNTIYF. V and J are TRBV6-1 and TRBJ1-3; no firm D call. The CDR3 is made up of 13 amino acids. V lost 10 bases and J 2 bases, leaving 12 bases between the germline ends. CDR1 is MNHNS and CDR2 is SASEGT in the germline V gene.

The V and J genes are TRBV7-2 and TRBJ2-2; 7 bases agree with TRBD2. Trimming at V came to 0 bases and at J to 8 bases, leaving 6 bases not matched to a gene. This CDR3 has 15 residues. Germline V lookup: CDR1 SGHTA, CDR2 FQGNSA. The CDR3 protein is CASSLASGARGELFF. CDR3 sequence (DNA): TGTGCCAGCAGCTTAGCGAGCGGGGCCAGGGGGGAGCTGTTTTTT.

The chain employs TRBV29-1 and TRBJ2-7; the D gene is possibly TRBD2 (6 bases). Germline values: CDR1 SQVTM, CDR2 ANQGSEA. The CDR3 is 13 amino acids. V lost 1 base, J lost 7 bases, and 14 bases lay in between. The CDR3 bases are TGCAGCGTTGAAGGTCGGGACTCTGGGGAGCAGTACTTC. It is translated as CSVEGRDSGEQYF.

This chain uses TRBV7-3 with TRBJ2-4, with D perhaps TRBD1 (5 bases). V was pared by 6 bases and J by 1 base, with 10 bases between. The CDR3 is 14 residues long. From germline, CDR1 is SGHTA and CDR2 FQGTGA. CDR3 sequence: CASRFSGAKNIQYF. The CDR3 DNA follows: TGTGCCAGCAGGTTTTCAGGGGCCAAAAACATTCAGTACTTC.

J is TRBJ1-4 and V is TRBV19, with 7 nucleotides matching TRBD1. Germline V CDR1 and CDR2: LNHDA, SQIVND (reference sequence). Trimming took 8 bases from V and 5 from J; bases not matched to a gene: 2. This CDR3 has 12 residues. The CDR3 DNA follows: TGTGCCAGTCGGACAGGAAATGAAAAACTGTTTTTT. This translates into CASRTGNEKLFF.